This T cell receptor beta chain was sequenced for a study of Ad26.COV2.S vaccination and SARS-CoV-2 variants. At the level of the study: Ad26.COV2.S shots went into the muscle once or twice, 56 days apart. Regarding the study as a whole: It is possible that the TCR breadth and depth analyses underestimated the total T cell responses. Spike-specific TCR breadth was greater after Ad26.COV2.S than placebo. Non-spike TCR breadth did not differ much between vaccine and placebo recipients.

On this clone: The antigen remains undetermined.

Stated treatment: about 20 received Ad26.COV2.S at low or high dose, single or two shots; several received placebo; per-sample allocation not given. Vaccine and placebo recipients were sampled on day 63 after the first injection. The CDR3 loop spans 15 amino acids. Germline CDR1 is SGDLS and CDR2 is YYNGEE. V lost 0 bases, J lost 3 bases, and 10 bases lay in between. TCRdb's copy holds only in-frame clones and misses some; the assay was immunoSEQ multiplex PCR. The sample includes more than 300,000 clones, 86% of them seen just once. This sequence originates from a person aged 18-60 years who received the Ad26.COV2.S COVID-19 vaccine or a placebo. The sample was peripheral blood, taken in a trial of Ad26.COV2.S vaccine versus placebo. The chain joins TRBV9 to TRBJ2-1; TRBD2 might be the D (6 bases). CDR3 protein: CASSVDGGDYNEQFF. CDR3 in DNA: TGTGCCAGCAGCGTAGACGGGGGTGACTACAATGAGCAGTTCTTC.